The text below deals with one T cell receptor (beta chain). Its specificity is not known. CDR3 length: 11 amino acids. The germline gives CDR1 SGDLS, CDR2 YYNGEE. The V and J ends lost 4 bases and 10 bases respectively, with 11 bases between them. The data were taken from a study of beta chain features in type 1 diabetes. Overall study findings and caveats: In every one of the four CD4+ subsets, TCRB CDR3s were moderately but significantly shorter in Type 1 diabetes patients. Equally in patients and controls, PCR might preferentially amplify shorter templates.

Expressed TCRB transcripts were sequenced because the entire RNA isolate underwent reverse transcription. Assay used: immunoSEQ multiplex PCR; TCRdb lists only in-frame clones, some missing. The sample contains a few hundred thousand clones, roughly 31% of which appear only once. V usage is TRBV9 and J usage is TRBJ1-1; D is uncertain. This receptor was obtained from a man aged 18 to 30 in good health. The material sequenced was naive CD4+ T cells from blood. The CDR3 reads CASSSEGAAFF. The DNA for the CDR3 is TGTGCCAGCAGCTCAGAGGGTGCAGCTTTCTTT.